This TCR beta chain is drawn from a study of OX40 agonist ivuxolimab in advanced cancers. Sequencing used immunoSEQ multiplex PCR; TCRdb keeps in-frame clones, though not all of them. The sample lists 100,000 to 140,000 clones; approximately 90% were seen once. V was cut by 1 base and J by 0 bases, with 14 bases left in between. This CDR3 has 16 amino acids. The germline CDR1 and CDR2 sequences are SGDLS and YYNGEE. The clonotype comes from an adult with an advanced solid tumor such as melanoma, head and neck, liver or kidney cancer. The sequencing used CD4+ or CD8+ T cells sorted from blood, collected in a trial of the OX40 agonist ivuxolimab. The genes are TRBV9 and TRBJ2-7; maybe TRBD2 (6 bases). This CDR3 reads CASSVSIAEHSYEQYF. The CDR3 DNA follows: TGTGCCAGCAGCGTATCGATAGCGGAACACTCCTACGAGCAGTACTTC.